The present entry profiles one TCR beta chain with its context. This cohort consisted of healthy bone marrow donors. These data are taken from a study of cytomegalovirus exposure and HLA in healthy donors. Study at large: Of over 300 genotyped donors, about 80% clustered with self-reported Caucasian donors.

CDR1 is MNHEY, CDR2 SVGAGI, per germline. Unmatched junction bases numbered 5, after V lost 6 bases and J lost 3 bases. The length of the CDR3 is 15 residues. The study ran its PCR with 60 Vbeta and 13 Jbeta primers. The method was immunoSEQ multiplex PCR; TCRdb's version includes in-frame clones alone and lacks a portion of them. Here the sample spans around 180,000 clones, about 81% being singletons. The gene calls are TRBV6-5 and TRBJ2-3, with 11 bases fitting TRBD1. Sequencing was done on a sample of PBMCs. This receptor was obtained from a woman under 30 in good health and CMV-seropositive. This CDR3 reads CASRRTGGMTDTQYF. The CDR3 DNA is TGTGCCAGCAGACGGACAGGGGGCATGACAGATACGCAGTATTTT.